What follows is one T cell receptor beta chain and its context. The antigen remains undetermined. The CDR3 contains 15 residues. Trimming removed 5 bases from V and 2 bases from J; junction bases left unmatched: 7. CDR1 SEHNR and CDR2 FQNEAQ come from the germline V gene (reference sequence). The data are from a study of graft-versus-host responses after intestinal transplantation. The overall study: Multivisceral, liver-intestinal, or isolated intestinal transplants were performed in recipients. Every recipient underwent anti-thymocyte globulin induction, then tacrolimus and steroids for roughly 3 years.

Repertoires were generated with immunoSEQ multiplex PCR, while TCRdb's copy carries only in-frame clones and drops some. The sample contains roughly 30,000 clones, roughly four fifths of which appear only once. The sequencing here drew on unstimulated CD8+ T cells sorted from spleen or lymph node cells, taken before intestinal transplant. V and J are TRBV7-9 and TRBJ2-5; the match to TRBD2 covers 8 bases. This receptor was obtained from a human donor who received an intestinal transplant. The CDR3 nucleotides are TGTGCCAGCAGCCCCACGGGAGGGGATCAAGAGACCCAGTACTTC. Protein sequence: CASSPTGGDQETQYF.